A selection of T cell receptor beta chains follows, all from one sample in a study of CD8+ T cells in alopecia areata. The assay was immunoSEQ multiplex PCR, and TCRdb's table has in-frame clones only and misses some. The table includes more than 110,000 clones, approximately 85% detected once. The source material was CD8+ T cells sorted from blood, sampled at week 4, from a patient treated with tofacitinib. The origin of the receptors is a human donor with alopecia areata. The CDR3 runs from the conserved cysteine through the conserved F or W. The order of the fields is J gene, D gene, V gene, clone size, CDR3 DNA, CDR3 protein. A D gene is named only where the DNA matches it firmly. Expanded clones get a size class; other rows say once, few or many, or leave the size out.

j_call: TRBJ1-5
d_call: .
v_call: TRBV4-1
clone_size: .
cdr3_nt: TGCGCCAGCAGCCAGCAGCGGTATAATCAGCCCCAGCATTTT
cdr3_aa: CASSQQRYNQPQHF

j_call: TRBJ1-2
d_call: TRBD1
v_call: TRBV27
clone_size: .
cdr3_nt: TGTGCCAGCAGTACAGGGGGCGGGGGCTACACCTTC
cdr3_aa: CASSTGGGGYTF

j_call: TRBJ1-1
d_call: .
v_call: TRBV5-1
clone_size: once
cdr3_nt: TGCGCCAGCAGCCCGAGGTACATGAACACTGAAGCTTTCTTT
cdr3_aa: CASSPRYMNTEAFF

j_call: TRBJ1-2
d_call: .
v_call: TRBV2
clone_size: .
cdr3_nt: TGTGCCAGCAGTTCGACACTCCCTTACTATGGCTACACCTTC
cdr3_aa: CASSSTLPYYGYTF

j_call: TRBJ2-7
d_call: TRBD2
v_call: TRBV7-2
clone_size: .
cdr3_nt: TGTGCCAGCAGCTTAGAAGGCGGGGGGACTTACGAGCAGTACTTC
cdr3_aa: CASSLEGGGTYEQYF

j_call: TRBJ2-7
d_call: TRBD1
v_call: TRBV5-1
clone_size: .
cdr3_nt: TGCGCCAGCAGCTTGGTCCCGGGACAGATCGTCCACGAGCAGTACTTC
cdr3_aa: CASSLVPGQIVHEQYF

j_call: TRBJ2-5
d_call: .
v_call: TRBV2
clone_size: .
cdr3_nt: TGTGCCAGCACTACAGGGTCCCAAGAGACCCAGTACTTC
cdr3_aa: CASTTGSQETQYF

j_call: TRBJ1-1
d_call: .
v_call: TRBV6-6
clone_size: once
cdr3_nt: TGTGCCAGCAGCCTAGAGACCCATGAAGCTTTCTTT
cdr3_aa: CASSLETHEAFF

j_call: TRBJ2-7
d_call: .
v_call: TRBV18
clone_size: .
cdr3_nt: TGTGCCAGCTCACCAACCGAGGGCCGCTACGAGCAGTACTTC
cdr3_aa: CASSPTEGRYEQYF

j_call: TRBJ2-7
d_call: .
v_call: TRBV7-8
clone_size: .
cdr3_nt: TGTGCCAGCAGCTTATATCCGGGATCCTCCTACGAGCAGTACTTC
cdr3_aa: CASSLYPGSSYEQYF

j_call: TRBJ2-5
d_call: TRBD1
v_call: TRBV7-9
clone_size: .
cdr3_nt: TGTGCCAGCAGCTCACGAAGGACCCGGGACAGGGAAGAGACCCAGTACTTC
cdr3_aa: CASSSRRTRDREETQYF

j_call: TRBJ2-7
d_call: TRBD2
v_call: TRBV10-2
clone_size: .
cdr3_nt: TGCGCCAGCAGTTATAGCGGGGGGCGGTCGGCCGAGCAGTACTTC
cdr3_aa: CASSYSGGRSAEQYF

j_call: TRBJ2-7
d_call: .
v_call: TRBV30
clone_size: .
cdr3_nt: TGTGCCTGGAGTGTAGGTTCCTGGGGACGGTTCAGCTCCTACGAGCAGTACTTC
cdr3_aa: CAWSVGSWGRFSSYEQYF

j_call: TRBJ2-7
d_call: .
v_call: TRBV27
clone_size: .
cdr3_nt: TGTGCCAGCAGTTTATTCCCCGGGGGCCTCTACGAGCAGTACTTC
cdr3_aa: CASSLFPGGLYEQYF

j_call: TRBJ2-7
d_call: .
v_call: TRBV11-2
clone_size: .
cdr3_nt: TGTGCCAGCAGCTTAGGAGGGGACTACGAGCAGTACTTC
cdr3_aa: CASSLGGDYEQYF

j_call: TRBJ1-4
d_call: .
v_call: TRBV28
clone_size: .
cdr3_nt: TGTGCCAGCAGCACCCGTTGGGTTGAAAAACTGTTTTTT
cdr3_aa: CASSTRWVEKLFF

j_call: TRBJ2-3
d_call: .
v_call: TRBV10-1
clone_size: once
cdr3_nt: TGCGCCAGCCGGGACGAGAGCACAGATACGCAGTATTTT
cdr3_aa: CASRDESTDTQYF

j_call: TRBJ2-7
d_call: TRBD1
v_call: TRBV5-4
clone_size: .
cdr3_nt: TGTGCCAGCAGCTTGGGAGGGACAGCCTTCTACGAGCAGTACTTC
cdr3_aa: CASSLGGTAFYEQYF

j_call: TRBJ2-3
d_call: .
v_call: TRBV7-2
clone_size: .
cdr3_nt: TGTGCCAGCAGCTCCAAGGGCTCAGTTCTGGATACGCAGTATTTT
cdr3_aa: CASSSKGSVLDTQYF

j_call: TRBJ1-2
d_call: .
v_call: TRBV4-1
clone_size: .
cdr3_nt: TGCGCCAGCAGCCAAGTTACAGGCGCTAACTATGGCTACACCTTC
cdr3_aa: CASSQVTGANYGYTF

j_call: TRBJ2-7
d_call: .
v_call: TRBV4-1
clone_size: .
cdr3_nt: TGCGCCAGCAGCCAAGAAGTGACAGATCCTCGATCGGACTTC
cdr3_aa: CASSQEVTDPRSDF

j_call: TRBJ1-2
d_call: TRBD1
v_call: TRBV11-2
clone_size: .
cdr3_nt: TGTGCCAGCAGCTCACTACCCCCGGACAGGTTAATGGGCTACACCTTC
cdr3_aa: CASSSLPPDRLMGYTF

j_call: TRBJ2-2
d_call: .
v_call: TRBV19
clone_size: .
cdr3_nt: TGTGCCAGTAGTATAGTACCCACCGGGGAGCTGTTTTTT
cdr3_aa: CASSIVPTGELFF

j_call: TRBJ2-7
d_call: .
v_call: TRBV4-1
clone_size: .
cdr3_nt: TGCGCCAGCAGCCAAGAGGGCAGCTACGAGCAGTACTTC
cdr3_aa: CASSQEGSYEQYF

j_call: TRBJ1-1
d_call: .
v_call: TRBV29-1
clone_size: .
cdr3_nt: TGCAGCGTTGTTAACAGGGAAACTGAAGCTTTCTTT
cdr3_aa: CSVVNRETEAFF

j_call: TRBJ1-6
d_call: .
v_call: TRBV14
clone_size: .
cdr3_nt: TGTGCCAGCAGCCCTGGCATGTGGCCGTCCTATAATTCACCCCTCCACTTT
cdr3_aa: CASSPGMWPSYNSPLHF

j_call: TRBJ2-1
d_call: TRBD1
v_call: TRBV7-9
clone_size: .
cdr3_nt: TGTGCCAGCAGCTCCGGACAGGGTAGCAATGAGCAGTTCTTC
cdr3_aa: CASSSGQGSNEQFF

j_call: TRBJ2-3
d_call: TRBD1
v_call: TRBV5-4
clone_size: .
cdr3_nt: TGTGCCAGCAGCTTGGTAGTCGGGACAGGGGCGGTTCGAGATACGCAGTATTTT
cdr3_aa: CASSLVVGTGAVRDTQYF

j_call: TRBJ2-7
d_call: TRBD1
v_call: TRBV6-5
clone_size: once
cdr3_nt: TGTGCCAGCAGTTACTCGGGGACAGGGAAGTACGAGCAGTACTTC
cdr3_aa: CASSYSGTGKYEQYF

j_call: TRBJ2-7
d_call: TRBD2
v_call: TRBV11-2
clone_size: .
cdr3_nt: TGTGCCAGCAGCTTAGAGACTAGCGGGGTCTACGAGCAGTACTTC
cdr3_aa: CASSLETSGVYEQYF

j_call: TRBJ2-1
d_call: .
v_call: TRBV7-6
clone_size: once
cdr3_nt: TGTGCCAGCAGCTTTGGGGGGAGCAATGAGCAGTTCTTC
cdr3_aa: CASSFGGSNEQFF

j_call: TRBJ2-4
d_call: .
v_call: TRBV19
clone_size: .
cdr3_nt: TGTGCCAGTAGTATCCTCCCATCCGGACCCAAAAACATTCAGTACTTC
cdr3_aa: CASSILPSGPKNIQYF

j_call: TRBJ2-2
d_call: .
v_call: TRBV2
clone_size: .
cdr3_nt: TGTGCCAGCAGTGATTGGGAGAACACCGGGGAGCTGTTTTTT
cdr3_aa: CASSDWENTGELFF

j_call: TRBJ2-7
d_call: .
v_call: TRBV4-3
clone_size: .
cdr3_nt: TGCGCCAGCAGCCACCGCGGACAACTTTACGAGCAGTACTTC
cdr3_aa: CASSHRGQLYEQYF

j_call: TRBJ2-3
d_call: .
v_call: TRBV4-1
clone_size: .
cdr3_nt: TGCGCCAGCAGCCAAGAAAACTCAGATACGCAGTATTTT
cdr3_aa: CASSQENSDTQYF

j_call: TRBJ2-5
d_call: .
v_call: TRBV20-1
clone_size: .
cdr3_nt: TGCAGTGCTTTGGAGACCCAGTACTTC
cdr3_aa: CSALETQYF

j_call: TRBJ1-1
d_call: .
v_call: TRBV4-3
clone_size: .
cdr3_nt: TGCGCCAGCAGCCAAGAGGACGGATACACTGAAGCTTTCTTT
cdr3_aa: CASSQEDGYTEAFF

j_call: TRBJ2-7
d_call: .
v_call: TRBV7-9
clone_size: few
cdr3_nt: TGTGCCAGCAGCTTACTCAGGGCCCAGTCGAAAACCTACGAGCAGTACTTC
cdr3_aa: CASSLLRAQSKTYEQYF

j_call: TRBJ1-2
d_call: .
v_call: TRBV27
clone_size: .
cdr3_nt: TGTGCCAGCAGTTATGGACAGAACTATGGCTACACCTTC
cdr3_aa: CASSYGQNYGYTF

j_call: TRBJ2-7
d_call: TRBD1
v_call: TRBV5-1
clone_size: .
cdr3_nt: TGCGCCAGCAGCATACGACAGGGTGCCTACGAGCAGTACTTC
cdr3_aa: CASSIRQGAYEQYF

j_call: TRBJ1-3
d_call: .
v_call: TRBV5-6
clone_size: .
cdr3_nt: TGTGCCAGCAGCTGGTACAGTCCTAGCTCTGGAAACACCATATATTTT
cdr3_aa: CASSWYSPSSGNTIYF

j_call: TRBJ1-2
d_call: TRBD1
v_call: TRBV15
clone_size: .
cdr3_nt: TGTGCCACCAGCGGACAGGGGGCACTCGGCACCTTC
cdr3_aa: CATSGQGALGTF

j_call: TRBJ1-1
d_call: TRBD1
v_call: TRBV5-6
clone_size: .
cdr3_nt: TGTGCCAGCAGCTTGGGACAGGGGTGGAACACTGAAGCTTTCTTT
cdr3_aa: CASSLGQGWNTEAFF